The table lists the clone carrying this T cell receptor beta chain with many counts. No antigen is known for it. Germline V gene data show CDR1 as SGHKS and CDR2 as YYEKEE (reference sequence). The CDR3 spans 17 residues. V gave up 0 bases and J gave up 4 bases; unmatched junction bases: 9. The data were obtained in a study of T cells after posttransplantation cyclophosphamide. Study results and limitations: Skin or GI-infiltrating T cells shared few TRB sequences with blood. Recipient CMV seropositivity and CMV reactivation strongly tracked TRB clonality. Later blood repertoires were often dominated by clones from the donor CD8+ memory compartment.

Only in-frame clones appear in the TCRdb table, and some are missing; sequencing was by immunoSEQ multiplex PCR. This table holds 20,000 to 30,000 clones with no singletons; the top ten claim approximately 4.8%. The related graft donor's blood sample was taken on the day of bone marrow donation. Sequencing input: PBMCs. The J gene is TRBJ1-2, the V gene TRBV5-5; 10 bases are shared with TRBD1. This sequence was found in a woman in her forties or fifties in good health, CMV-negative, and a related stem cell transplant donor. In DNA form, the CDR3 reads TGTGCCAGCAGCTTGGATCTGTGGACAGGGGGTTTCTATGGCTACACCTTC. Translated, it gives CASSLDLWTGGFYGYTF.